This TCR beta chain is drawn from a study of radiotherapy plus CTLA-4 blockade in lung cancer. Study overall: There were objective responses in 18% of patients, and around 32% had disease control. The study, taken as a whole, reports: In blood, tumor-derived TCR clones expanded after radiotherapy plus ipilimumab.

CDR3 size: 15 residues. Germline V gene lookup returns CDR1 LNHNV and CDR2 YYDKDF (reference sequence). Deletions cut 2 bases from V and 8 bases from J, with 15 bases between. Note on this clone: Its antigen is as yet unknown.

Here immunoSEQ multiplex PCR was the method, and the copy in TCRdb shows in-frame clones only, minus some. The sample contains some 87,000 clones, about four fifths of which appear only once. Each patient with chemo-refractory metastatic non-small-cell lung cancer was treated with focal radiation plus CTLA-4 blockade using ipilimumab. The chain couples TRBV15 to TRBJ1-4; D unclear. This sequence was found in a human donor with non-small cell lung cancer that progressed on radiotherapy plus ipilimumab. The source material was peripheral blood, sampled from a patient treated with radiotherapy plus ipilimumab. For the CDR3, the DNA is TGTGCCACCAGCAGAATAGATGGGGTCCGGGAAAAACTGTTTTTT. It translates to CATSRIDGVREKLFF.